Listed below are T cell receptor beta chains from one sample, sequenced in a study of control samples from healthy donors and cancer patients. This table comes from immunoSEQ multiplex PCR, and its TCRdb copy is limited to in-frame clones, with some not included. The table includes around 140,000 clones, around 90% detected once. The sample comprised blood. Source of these receptors: a man aged 18-30 years in good health. The CDR3 runs from the conserved cysteine through the conserved F or W. Each record gives: D gene, V gene, clone size, J gene, CDR3 DNA, CDR3 protein. A D gene is named only where the DNA matches it firmly. For some rows the clone size is stated as once, few or many, or as a class when expanded; others skip it.

TRBD1	TRBV7-2	once	TRBJ1-1	TGTGCCAGCAGCTTATCAGGGGGTGTTACTGAAGCTTTCTTT	CASSLSGGVTEAFF
.	TRBV6-5	.	TRBJ1-2	TGTGCCAGCAGCCGTGTCGGGTCTTATGGCTACACCTTC	CASSRVGSYGYTF
.	TRBV6-6	.	TRBJ1-3	TGTGCCAGCGGCGGTTTTGAAAACACCATATATTTT	CASGGFENTIYF
TRBD1	TRBV5-4	.	TRBJ2-7	TGTGCCAGCAGCAGTGACAGGGACACCTACGAGCAGTACTTC	CASSSDRDTYEQYF
.	TRBV2	.	TRBJ1-1	TGTGCCAGCATCCCAGACACGAACACTGAAGCTTTCTTT	CASIPDTNTEAFF
.	TRBV27	few	TRBJ1-4	TGTGCCAGCAGTTTAGTGGCGACGGGGGAAAAACTGTTTTTT	CASSLVATGEKLFF
.	TRBV21-1	.	TRBJ1-6	TGTGCCAGCAGCGCAAACAGGAGAAGATGCTATAATTCACCCCTCCACTTT	CASSANRRRCYNSPLHF
.	TRBV19	.	TRBJ2-1	TGTGCCAGTAGACGATTGGGTGAGCAGTTCTTC	CASRRLGEQFF
.	TRBV2	.	TRBJ1-1	TGTGCCAGCAGCTACGCATGGACAGATATGAACACTGAAGCTTTCTTT	CASSYAWTDMNTEAFF
.	TRBV6-4	.	TRBJ1-5	TGTGCCAGCAGTGCCCACGGGGCTAGCAATCAGCCCCAGCATTTT	CASSAHGASNQPQHF
.	TRBV4-1	.	TRBJ1-2	TGCGCCAGCAGCCCCGAAAGGGCGTGCATTACGGGGATCGGTTACTCTTGTGGCTACACCTTC	CASSPERACITGIGYSCGYTF
.	TRBV5-4	.	TRBJ2-2	TGTGCCAGCTCCCTGGGGGGGACACGGAGTACCGGGGAGCTGTTTTTT	CASSLGGTRSTGELFF
.	TRBV7-8	.	TRBJ1-3	TGTGCCAGCAGCTTTTCAGTTTCTGGAAACACCATATATTTT	CASSFSVSGNTIYF
.	TRBV3-1/TRBV3-2	.	TRBJ1-1	TGTGCCAGCAGCCAAGGACAGTCTCTTCGCACTGAAGCTTTCTTT	CASSQGQSLRTEAFF
.	TRBV2	.	TRBJ2-1	TGTGCCAGCAGATCAGGACCGCCGAGCTCCTACAATGAGCAGTTCTTC	CASRSGPPSSYNEQFF
TRBD2	TRBV13	.	TRBJ2-3	TGTGCCAGCAGCTCCCCCAGCGGGGGGGCTGGAGATACGCAGTATTTT	CASSSPSGGAGDTQYF
TRBD2	TRBV3-1/TRBV3-2	.	TRBJ2-2	TGTGCCAGCAGACCTCTAGCGGGGGCCGGGGAGCTGTTTTTT	CASRPLAGAGELFF
.	TRBV19	.	TRBJ1-2	TGTGCCAGTAGTATAGCCCGGGGCATTGACTATGGCTACACCTTC	CASSIARGIDYGYTF
.	TRBV7-9	.	TRBJ1-1	TGTGCCAGCAGCTTAACGACAGGTGAAGCTTTCTTT	CASSLTTGEAFF
.	TRBV7-2	many	TRBJ1-4	TGTGCCAGCAGCTTAGTCGTCGGGAACTATAATGAAAAACTGTTTTTT	CASSLVVGNYNEKLFF
.	TRBV6-2/TRBV6-3	.	TRBJ2-5	TGTGCCAGCAGCAGGAGCGGAGGTCAAGAGACCCAGTACTTC	CASSRSGGQETQYF
.	TRBV9	.	TRBJ1-2	TGTGCCAGCAGCGTAGCGGGTGCTAACTATGGCTACACCTTC	CASSVAGANYGYTF
.	TRBV5-5	.	TRBJ1-1	TGTGCCAGCAGCTTTAGGCGGATGAACACTGAAGCTTTCTTT	CASSFRRMNTEAFF